The TCR beta chain described here comes from a study of shared clonotypes between healthy human individuals. The CDR3 is made up of 14 amino acids. The germline V and J ends were trimmed by 5 bases and 0 bases, with 8 bases remaining between them. Germline V CDR1 and CDR2: KGHSH, LQKENI. Libraries were prepared by immunoSEQ multiplex PCR; TCRdb keeps only in-frame clonotypes and omits some of them. The sample records around 700,000 clones, about 80% being singletons. The material sequenced was memory CD4+ T cells sorted from blood. Described subset: CD45RA-negative fraction. This clonotype was obtained from a woman younger than 45 in good health. The chain carries TRBV18 and TRBJ1-5; D ambiguous. In nucleotides, the CDR3 is TGTGCCAGCTCATTGGGTAGTAGCAATCAGCCCCAGCATTTT. This translates into CASSLGSSNQPQHF.